A single sample gave rise to the 17 T cell receptor beta chains below, sequenced in a study of blood T cell repertoires in COVID-19 (TCRdb year 2020). Library prep was done by the immunoSEQ multiplex PCR assay. TCRdb stores this immuneACCESS table with in-frame sequences only. Part of the clones is absent; in the studies checked, under half of the shortfall reflects unresolved V genes, and no reason is known for the rest. The sample includes approximately 450,000 clones, with 80% to 90% observed a single time. The ten biggest clones cover 0.9% to 1.2% of the sample. What was sequenced was PBMCs or T cells enriched from blood (not recorded which). The receptor source for this set is a man aged 30-40 years who had recovered from COVID-19.

The chain recombines TRBV6-5 with TRBJ2-1; D is possibly TRBD2 (6 bases). Germline CDR1 MNHEY, CDR2 SVGAGI. The CDR3 extends over 15 amino acids. V was trimmed by 5 bases and J by 0 bases, leaving 11 bases between them. The CDR3, as DNA: TGTGCCAGCAGTCTAACGGGAGACTCCTACAATGAGCAGTTCTTC. Residues: CASSLTGDSYNEQFF.

This chain uses TRBV7-2 with TRBJ1-6, with D unresolved. CDR1 and CDR2 from the germline V gene are SGHTA and FQGNSA. V gave up 1 base and J gave up 0 bases, with 7 bases separating them. The CDR3 runs 16 residues. In nucleotides, the CDR3 is TGTGCCAGCAGCTTAGGCCCGAGCTCCTATAATTCACCCCTCCACTTT. Translation gives CASSLGPSSYNSPLHF.

The V gene is TRBV2, the J gene TRBJ1-4; D unresolved. The CDR3 length is 12 residues. V was pared by 6 bases and J by 14 bases, with 16 bases between. CDR1 is SNHLY, CDR2 FYNNEI, per germline. CDR3 in DNA: TGTGCCAGCAGCCGACCCTTACTAAGGCTGTTTTTT. It codes for CASSRPLLRLFF.

In its sample, this clone was seen many times. The rearrangement uses TRBV5-6 and TRBJ1-4; the match to TRBD1 covers 7 bases. The V and J ends lost 3 bases and 7 bases, in that order; junction bases with no gene match: 12. Germline CDR1 is SGHDT and CDR2 is YYEEEE. The CDR3 length is 16 residues. DNA for the CDR3: TGTGCCAGCAGCTATGTAGGGAACAGGGGTCGTGAAAAACTGTTTTTT. Its translation: CASSYVGNRGREKLFF.

The table lists this clone with a count of one. The rearrangement links TRBV27 to TRBJ2-3; 7 bases agree with TRBD1. J lost 3 bases, V lost 3 bases, and 9 bases had no gene match. CDR1 and CDR2 (germline): MNHEY, SMNVEV (reference sequence). The CDR3 contains 16 residues. CDR3 in DNA: TGTGCCAGCAGTTTGGGAGAGGGGGCATTAACAGATACGCAGTATTTT. Residues: CASSLGEGALTDTQYF.

The chain carries TRBV27 and TRBJ2-7, with TRBD2 identical over 9 bases. Trimming removed 4 bases from V and 1 base from J; junction bases left unmatched: 8. This CDR3 is built from 16 residues. CDR1 is MNHEY and CDR2 is SMNVEV in the germline V gene (reference sequence). Here the CDR3 reads CASSWSSGRKSYEQYF. The CDR3 nucleotides read TGTGCCAGCAGTTGGAGTAGCGGGAGAAAGTCCTACGAGCAGTACTTC.

The J gene is TRBJ2-7, the V gene TRBV3-1 (or the pseudogene TRBV3-2); the match to TRBD2 covers 8 bases. The CDR3 spans 14 residues. Germline-derived CDR1 and CDR2 are LGHDT and YNNKEL (reference sequence). The V segment lost 6 bases and the J segment 6 bases; nucleotides outside the gene matches: 10. The CDR3: CASRISGSPGEQYF. DNA of the CDR3: TGTGCCAGCAGAATAAGCGGGAGCCCCGGCGAGCAGTACTTC.

The genes are TRBV19 and TRBJ2-1, with TRBD2 matching 9 bases. The CDR3 loop spans 16 amino acids. Germline CDR1 and CDR2: LNHDA and SQIVND (reference sequence). V was clipped by 0 bases and J by 6 bases; unmatched bases: 6. As DNA, the CDR3 is TGTGCCAGTAGTATAGAGGCAGCGGGAGGTGTCAATGAGCAGTTCTTC. Its translation: CASSIEAAGGVNEQFF.

The rearrangement links TRBV28 to TRBJ1-6; possibly TRBD1 for D (5 bases). The CDR3 runs to 14 residues. Germline-derived CDR1 and CDR2 are MDHEN and SYDVKM. Trimming cost V 7 bases and J 9 bases, with 16 bases left between them. CDR3 bases: TGTGCCAGCAAAACCGGCGGGGGGGTTTCACCCCTCCACTTT. Amino acids: CASKTGGGVSPLHF.

This rearrangement joins TRBV13 to TRBJ1-3, with a weak D call TRBD1 (6 bases). The CDR3 sequence is 17 residues long. Germline CDR1 is PRHDT and CDR2 is FYEKMQ (reference sequence). V was trimmed by 4 bases and J by 4 bases, leaving 20 bases between them. In DNA, the CDR3 is TGTGCCAGCAGCTCCCAAGCCTACAGGGCTCACGGAAACACCATATATTTT. This encodes CASSSQAYRAHGNTIYF.

The chain joins TRBV11-1 to TRBJ2-7, with 8 bases that match TRBD1. The CDR3 has 14 residues. V was clipped by 2 bases and J by 7 bases; unmatched bases: 7. Germline loops: CDR1 SGHAT, CDR2 FQDESV (reference sequence). The chain's CDR3 is CASSLTQGAGEQYF. CDR3 sequence (DNA): TGTGCCAGCAGCTTAACTCAGGGGGCCGGGGAGCAGTACTTC. The full variable domain, in which reference TRBV11-1 and TRBJ2-7 provide the parts outside the CDR3, is EAEVAQSPRYKITEKSQAVAFWCDPISGHATLYWYRQILGQGPELLVQFQDESVVDDSQLPKDRFSAERLKGVDSTLKIQPAELGDSAMYLCASSLTQGAGEQYFGPGTRLTVT.

The genes are TRBV7-7 and TRBJ2-7; possible D gene TRBD2, 6 bases. The V end was cut by 0 bases, the J end by 5 bases, with 11 bases between. CDR3 length: 14 amino acids. From germline, CDR1 is SSHAT and CDR2 FNYEAQ (reference sequence). The DNA for the CDR3 is TGTGCCAGCAGCTTAGCAGCGGGTGGTCACGAGCAGTACTTC. This codes for CASSLAAGGHEQYF.

This CDR3 reads CASSFQGFHEQYF. CDR3 DNA: TGCGCCAGCAGTTTTCAGGGGTTCCACGAGCAGTACTTC. The rearrangement uses TRBV10-2 and TRBJ2-7, with D maybe TRBD1 (6 bases). Germline V gene lookup returns CDR1 WSHSY and CDR2 SAAADI. The V gene lost 5 bases and the J gene lost 5 bases, with 13 bases spanning the gap. The CDR3 runs 13 residues.

The CDR3 region is CASSHQGGSGNTIYF. DNA for the CDR3: TGTGCCAGCAGCCACCAGGGAGGCTCTGGAAACACCATATATTTT. V usage is TRBV4-2 and J usage is TRBJ1-3; possible D gene TRBD1, 5 bases. V lost 3 bases to trimming and J lost 0 bases, with 9 bases between them. The CDR3 is made up of 15 amino acids. The germline CDR1 and CDR2 sequences are LGHNA and YNFKEQ.

The J gene is TRBJ2-7, the V gene TRBV6-1, with D possibly matching TRBD2 (5 bases). V dropped 2 bases and J dropped 4 bases, with 18 bases sitting between them. The CDR3 is 16 residues long. Germline values: CDR1 MNHNS, CDR2 SASEGT. The CDR3 region has the DNA TGTGCCAGCAGTGAAAGGAGCGGCCTTCCTGGGTACGAGCAGTACTTC. It yields the protein CASSERSGLPGYEQYF.

In this sample, this clone turned up once. The rearrangement uses TRBV2 and TRBJ2-7; 10 bases are shared with TRBD1. Germline values: CDR1 SNHLY, CDR2 FYNNEI. This CDR3 has 16 residues. The V segment lost 7 bases and the J segment 3 bases; nucleotides outside the gene matches: 12. The CDR3 nucleotides read TGTGCCAGCACATCGGTGGGGACAGGGGCTCGCTACGAGCAGTACTTC. It codes for CASTSVGTGARYEQYF.

This clone was seen a single time. The V and J genes are TRBV2 and TRBJ2-7; possible D gene TRBD1, 6 bases. Germline V CDR1 and CDR2: SNHLY, FYNNEI. CDR3 size: 14 residues. With 6 bases removed from V and 0 bases from J, the gap between germline ends came to 12 bases. The DNA for the CDR3 is TGTGCCAGCAGGGTGACAGGAAACTCCTACGAGCAGTACTTC. This encodes CASRVTGNSYEQYF.